This paragraph reports one T cell receptor beta chain. It has no known antigen specificity. The sample holds no much larger clone one base away, and base qualities are not on file. Samples from volunteer blood donors who had recovered from COVID-19 were contributed by a second Seattle source. Collaborating institutions collected whole blood in K2EDTA tubes following their own protocols. Collaborator samples were shipped for TCRbeta analysis as frozen whole blood, isolated PBMCs, or DNA extracted from either sample type. The data originate from a study of blood T cell repertoires in COVID-19 (dated by TCRdb to the early 2020s). As for the study more broadly: Samples from collaborators originated in the United States, Italy and Spain and spanned both the acute and convalescent phases of COVID-19. HLA class I and class II types, where available, came from metadata supplied by the sample provider rather than from assay-based typing. The samples were drawn from two sources: the first 160 participants of the ongoing ImmuneRACE study, and 1,254 subjects contributed by 6 global collaborators. The material from the prospective study consisted of cDNA or gDNA derived from T cells, B-cell-depleted T cells, or PBMCs. A freely available public database, intended as a resource for researchers studying the immune response to SARS-CoV-2, is where the repertoires were released. Deeply sampled blood TCRbeta repertoires from subjects exposed to, actively infected with, or recovered from COVID-19 were included in the dataset. A de-identified subject ID, COVID-19 status, age in years and sex were almost always included in the sample metadata.

Taken from the germline V gene, the CDR1 and CDR2 loops are SGHTA and FQGNSA. The CDR3 runs 13 residues from the cysteine to the phenylalanine. The entry retains the CDR3 DNA only, 39 bases that are in frame from base 1. V loses 9 bases at its end and J loses 3 bases; junction bases beyond the gene matches: 6. Overall study outcomes, separate from this receptor: The quantity of clinical and demographic metadata differed by source and by participant and was supplied without curation.

TCRbeta CDR3 regions were amplified from genomic DNA by means of the immunoSEQ Assay, a bias-controlled multiplex PCR. The source study handled its data this way. The number of nucleated cells in each sample was estimated by amplification of reference gene primers within the assay. Sequence reads were collapsed and filtered to measure the absolute abundance of every unique TCRbeta CDR3 rearrangement. For each sample, productive Simpson clonality was calculated as the square root of Simpson's diversity index over productive rearrangements. TCRdb re-hosts the immuneACCESS table, in-frame sequences only. Its copies lack some clones; in the studies checked, an unresolved V gene accounts for under half of them, and the cause for the rest is not known. V, J and clone size reflect that table, while D and trimming were determined from the DNA. In this sample the table shows under 350,000 clones, approximately 83% of which occur a single time. Clones ranked in the top ten supply approximately 9% of the sample.

Sequencing used peripheral blood. The sequence came from a woman aged 45-60 years who had recovered from COVID-19. The chain is encoded by TRBV7-2 joined to TRBJ2-3; 7 of the junction bases match TRBD2. The CDR3 region reads CASRERGTDTQYF. The sequenced DNA is TGTGCCAGTAGGGAGCGGGGTACAGATACGCAGTATTTT.